Below are 19 T cell receptor beta chains sequenced from a single sample in a study of cytomegalovirus exposure and HLA in healthy donors. Both 60 Vbeta primers and 13 Jbeta primers went into the PCR. Here immunoSEQ multiplex PCR was the method, and the copy in TCRdb shows in-frame clones only, minus some. Of about 160,000 clones in the sample, about 75% were seen once. Source material: PBMCs. These receptors were collected from a female donor in good health and CMV-seronegative.

V and J are TRBV5-8 and TRBJ2-1; 9 nucleotides agree with TRBD2. The V segment lost 5 bases and the J segment 0 bases; nucleotides outside the gene matches: 9. The germline V gene encodes CDR1 SGHTS and CDR2 YDEGEE. The length of the CDR3 is 17 residues. The CDR3 sequence is CASSRLAGTSSYNEQFF. The CDR3 nucleotides are TGTGCCAGCAGTCGGCTAGCGGGGACTAGCTCCTACAATGAGCAGTTCTTC.

This clone was counted only a few times. This chain links TRBV7-3 with TRBJ2-6, with D unclear. Trimming removed 0 bases from V and 0 bases from J, with 6 bases in between. This CDR3 is built from 16 residues. Germline V gives CDR1 SGHTA, CDR2 FQGTGA. CDR3 nucleotide sequence: TGTGCCAGCAGCTTAACGGGCCTCTCTGGGGCCAACGTCCTGACTTTC. Protein: CASSLTGLSGANVLTF.

The chain couples TRBV11-2 to TRBJ1-2; 10 bases are shared with TRBD1. The CDR3 covers 15 residues. V trimming: 5 bases; J trimming: 6 bases; junction bases outside the gene matches: 9. Per germline, CDR1 SGHAT and CDR2 FQNNGV. The CDR3: CASSGGSGTGDGYTF. CDR3 coding DNA: TGTGCCAGCAGCGGAGGCTCCGGGACAGGGGATGGCTACACCTTC.

The rearrangement links TRBV9 to TRBJ1-2; D not certain. CDR1 SGDLS and CDR2 YYNGEE come from the germline V gene. This CDR3 contains 12 residues. The ends were cut back, 1 base at V and 6 bases at J, with 7 bases in the middle. CDR3 in amino acids: CASSVSADGYTF. The CDR3 DNA is TGTGCCAGCAGCGTAAGCGCGGATGGCTACACCTTC. Full variable domain (outside the CDR3, taken from reference TRBV9 and TRBJ1-2): DSGVTQTPKHLITATGQRVTLRCSPRSGDLSVYWYQQSLDQGLQFLIQYYNGEERAKGNILERFSAQQFPDLHSELNLSSLELGDSALYFCASSVSADGYTFGSGTRLTVV.

The chain joins TRBV15 to TRBJ1-2; no definite D call. The CDR3 has 15 residues. CDR1 LNHNV and CDR2 YYDKDF come from the germline V gene (reference sequence). Between the trimmed V and J ends, which lost 3 bases and 3 bases, there was a span of 14 bases. The CDR3 protein is CATSSGPAVDYGYTF. The CDR3 DNA reads as TGTGCCACCAGCAGTGGGCCGGCAGTCGACTATGGCTACACCTTC.

The chain links TRBV7-2 to TRBJ1-2, with D possibly being TRBD1 (5 bases). Germline assignment: CDR1 SGHTA and CDR2 FQGNSA. V was clipped by 4 bases and J by 0 bases, with 15 bases between them. This CDR3 has 16 residues. CDR3: CASSSGGASANYGYTF. The CDR3 bases are TGTGCCAGCAGCTCCGGCGGGGCCTCTGCTAACTATGGCTACACCTTC.

The V gene is TRBV19, the J gene TRBJ1-5; D is possibly TRBD1 (5 bases). V dropped 11 bases and J dropped 1 base, with 24 bases sitting between them. The CDR3 consists of 17 residues. In germline, CDR1 is LNHDA, CDR2 SQIVND (reference sequence). For the CDR3, the DNA is TGTGCCGCCAAGGGGAGGGAGGAGGAAAAAAGCAATCAGCCCCAGCATTTT. Translation gives CAAKGREEEKSNQPQHF.

The chain employs TRBV10-2 and TRBJ2-7, with no clear D. In germline, CDR1 is WSHSY, CDR2 SAAADI. The CDR3 length is 14 residues. Trimming shortened V by 0 bases and J by 4 bases, and 10 bases separated the two germline ends. The CDR3 coding sequence is TGCGCCAGCAGTGAGTCGGCTGAGGCATACGAGCAGTACTTC. Translating gives CASSESAEAYEQYF.

This clone was detected only a few times. This chain joins TRBV30 and TRBJ1-1; D ambiguous. Germline CDR1 and CDR2: GTSNPN and SVGIG (reference sequence). The V and J ends lost 3 bases and 0 bases respectively, with 5 bases between them. The CDR3 consists of 12 residues. CDR3 in DNA: TGTGCCTGGAGGGAGATGAACACTGAAGCTTTCTTT. Amino acid sequence: CAWREMNTEAFF.

The V gene is TRBV5-1, the J gene TRBJ2-2; D unclear. Trimming shortened V by 3 bases and J by 7 bases, and 13 bases separated the two germline ends. This CDR3 has 14 amino acids. Germline assignment: CDR1 SGHRS and CDR2 YFSETQ. CDR3 nucleotide sequence: TGCGCCAGCAGCTCGCTACAGATTATCGGGGAGCTGTTTTTT. Translation: CASSSLQIIGELFF.

The gene calls are TRBV2 and TRBJ2-7, with TRBD2 identical over 9 bases. V was pared by 6 bases and J by 6 bases, with 12 bases of the junction left unmatched. CDR1 SNHLY and CDR2 FYNNEI come from the germline V gene. The CDR3 is made up of 15 amino acids. The CDR3 nucleotides read TGTGCCAGCAGCCCCCCGCGGGGGGGAGGGGGCGAGCAGTACTTC. It translates to CASSPPRGGGGEQYF. Based on the CDR3 plus reference TRBV2 and TRBJ2-7, the full variable domain is EPEVTQTPSHQVTQMGQEVILRCVPISNHLYFYWYRQILGQKVEFLVSFYNNEISEKSEIFDDQFSVERPDGSNFTLKIRSTKLEDSAMYFCASSPPRGGGGEQYFGPGTRLTVT.

This clone has a single count. The genes are TRBV29-1 and TRBJ1-1; 7 positions match TRBD1. V was clipped by 6 bases and J by 6 bases; unmatched bases: 10. This CDR3 has 13 residues. Looked up from germline, CDR1 is SQVTM and CDR2 is ANQGSEA. CDR3 in amino acids: CSVVTGLDSEAFF. The DNA for the CDR3 is TGCAGCGTCGTGACAGGGCTTGACTCTGAAGCTTTCTTT.

The rearrangement uses TRBV30 and TRBJ2-2, with 7 bases aligning to TRBD2. This CDR3 comprises 14 residues. Per the germline V gene, CDR1 is GTSNPN and CDR2 is SVGIG (reference sequence). J gave up 7 bases and V 3 bases, and 8 bases lay outside the gene matches. Here the CDR3 reads CAWRKGTGGGELFF. CDR3 DNA: TGTGCCTGGAGAAAGGGGACGGGGGGCGGGGAGCTGTTTTTT.

The chain combines TRBV2 with TRBJ2-3; TRBD2 agrees at 9 bases. Germline V gene sequence: CDR1 SNHLY, CDR2 FYNNEI. Losses at the gene ends were 7 bases for V and 6 bases for J; bases not matched to a gene: 8. This CDR3 is built from 14 residues. CDR3 residues: CASTWSSGSDTQYF. The DNA of the CDR3 is TGTGCCAGCACCTGGAGTAGCGGGAGTGATACGCAGTATTTT. The complete variable domain, with remaining parts taken from reference TRBV2 and TRBJ2-3, reads EPEVTQTPSHQVTQMGQEVILRCVPISNHLYFYWYRQILGQKVEFLVSFYNNEISEKSEIFDDQFSVERPDGSNFTLKIRSTKLEDSAMYFCASTWSSGSDTQYFGPGTRLTVL.

The gene calls are TRBV30 and TRBJ2-7, with D maybe TRBD1 (5 bases). The CDR3 sequence is 15 residues long. The ends were cut back, 0 bases at V and 3 bases at J, with 15 bases in the middle. From germline, CDR1 is GTSNPN and CDR2 SVGIG (reference sequence). CDR3 bases: TGTGCCTGGAGTGTAGGGGCCGGGCTAATCTACGAGCAGTACTTC. Translating gives CAWSVGAGLIYEQYF.

The rearrangement uses TRBV2 and TRBJ1-1; D not resolved. V was trimmed by 1 base and J by 1 base, leaving 7 bases between them. Germline CDR1 SNHLY, CDR2 FYNNEI. This CDR3 is 14 amino acids long. This chain's CDR3 is CASSEGRGNTEAFF. The CDR3 bases are TGTGCCAGCAGTGAAGGGAGAGGGAACACTGAAGCTTTCTTT.

The V and J genes are TRBV5-1 and TRBJ2-7; weak D call: TRBD2 (6 bases). The germline V gene encodes CDR1 SGHRS and CDR2 YFSETQ. V was cut by 0 bases and J by 7 bases, with 17 bases left in between. The CDR3 covers 15 residues. Here the CDR3 reads CASSLGGDPGREQYF. The CDR3 DNA follows: TGCGCCAGCAGCTTGGGGGGGGACCCTGGGCGAGAGCAGTACTTC.

The chain joins TRBV18 to TRBJ2-5; D is unclear. CDR3 size: 12 residues. The V end lost 8 bases, the J end lost 4 bases, and 11 bases lay between the germline ends. Per germline, CDR1 KGHSH and CDR2 LQKENI. The CDR3 DNA is TGTGCCAGCACTGACTTCCCAGAGACCCAGTACTTC. Amino acid sequence: CASTDFPETQYF. The full variable domain, in which reference TRBV18 and TRBJ2-5 provide the parts outside the CDR3, is NAGVMQNPRHLVRRRGQEARLRCSPMKGHSHVYWYRQLPEEGLKFMVYLQKENIIDESGMPKERFSAEFPKEGPSILRIQQVVRGDSAAYFCASTDFPETQYFGPGTRLLVL.

The V gene is TRBV5-1, the J gene TRBJ2-1; D perhaps matches TRBD2 (7 bases). The CDR3 is 16 residues long. Trimming pared 4 bases from V and 2 bases from J, leaving 16 bases between. Germline CDR1 SGHRS, CDR2 YFSETQ. As DNA, the CDR3 is TGCGCCAGCAGCCCGGGAAGCGGGGACACCTACAATGAGCAGTTCTTC. Encoded protein: CASSPGSGDTYNEQFF.